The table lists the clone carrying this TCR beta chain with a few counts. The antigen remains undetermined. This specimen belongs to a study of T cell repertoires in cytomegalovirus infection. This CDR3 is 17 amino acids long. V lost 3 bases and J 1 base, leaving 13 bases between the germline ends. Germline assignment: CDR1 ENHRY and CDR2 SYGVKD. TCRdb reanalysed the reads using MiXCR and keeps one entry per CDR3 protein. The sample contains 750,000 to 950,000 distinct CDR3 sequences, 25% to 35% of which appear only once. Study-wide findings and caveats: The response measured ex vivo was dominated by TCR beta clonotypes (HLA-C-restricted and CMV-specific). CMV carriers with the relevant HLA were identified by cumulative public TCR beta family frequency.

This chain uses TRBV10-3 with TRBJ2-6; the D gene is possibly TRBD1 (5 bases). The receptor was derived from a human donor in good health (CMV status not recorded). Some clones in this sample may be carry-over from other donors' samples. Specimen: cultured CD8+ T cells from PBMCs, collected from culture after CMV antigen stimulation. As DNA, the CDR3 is TGTGCCATCAGTGAAGGTCAGGGCGGATCTGGGGCCAACGTCCTGACTTTC. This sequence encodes CAISEGQGGSGANVLTF.